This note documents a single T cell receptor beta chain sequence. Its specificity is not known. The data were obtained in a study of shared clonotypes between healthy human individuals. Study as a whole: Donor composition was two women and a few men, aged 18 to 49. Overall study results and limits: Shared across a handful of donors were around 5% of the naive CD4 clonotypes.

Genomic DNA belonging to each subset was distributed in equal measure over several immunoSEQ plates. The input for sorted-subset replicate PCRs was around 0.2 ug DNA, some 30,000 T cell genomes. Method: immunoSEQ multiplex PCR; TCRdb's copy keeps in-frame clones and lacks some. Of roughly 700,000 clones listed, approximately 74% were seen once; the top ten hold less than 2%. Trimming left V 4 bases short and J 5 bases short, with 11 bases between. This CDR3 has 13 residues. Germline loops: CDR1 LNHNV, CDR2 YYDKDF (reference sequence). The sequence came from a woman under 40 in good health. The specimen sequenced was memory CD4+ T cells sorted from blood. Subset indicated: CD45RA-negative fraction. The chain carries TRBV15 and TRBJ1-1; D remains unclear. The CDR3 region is CATSKAWETEAFF. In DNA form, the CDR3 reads TGTGCCACCAGCAAGGCCTGGGAAACTGAAGCTTTCTTT.